These 8 T cell receptor beta chains share one sample of origin, sequenced in a study of blood T cell repertoires in COVID-19. This table comes from immunoSEQ multiplex PCR, and its TCRdb copy is limited to in-frame clones, with some not included. This sample has more than 200,000 clones, with about nine tenths found just once. The sample taken for sequencing was peripheral blood. The receptors come from a man in his forties or fifties with acute or convalescent COVID-19.

The J gene is TRBJ2-5, the V gene TRBV7-2; TRBD2 matches 10 bases. CDR3 length: 15 residues. Trimming removed 5 bases from V and 5 bases from J; junction bases left unmatched: 8. From germline, CDR1 is SGHTA and CDR2 FQGNSA. The CDR3 here is CASSLYTSGMETQYF. CDR3 in DNA: TGTGCCAGCAGCCTGTATACTAGCGGGATGGAGACCCAGTACTTC.

The CDR3 spells CASSTEGQVNQPQHF. CDR3 nucleotide sequence: TGTGCCAGTAGTACCGAAGGACAGGTCAATCAGCCCCAGCATTTT. The V gene is TRBV19, the J gene TRBJ1-5; 7 nucleotides agree with TRBD1. The CDR3 sequence is 15 residues long. The V gene's germline CDR1 is LNHDA and CDR2 SQIVND (reference sequence). The V and J ends lost 4 bases and 3 bases, in that order; junction bases with no gene match: 6.

The rearrangement links TRBV19 to TRBJ2-1; the D gene is possibly TRBD2 (5 bases). Trimming took 5 bases from V and 6 from J, leaving 14 bases between them. The CDR3 extends over 14 amino acids. Germline loops: CDR1 LNHDA, CDR2 SQIVND (reference sequence). CDR3 in amino acids: CASSFLGASNEQFF. The CDR3 DNA is TGTGCCAGTAGTTTTTTGGGAGCAAGCAATGAGCAGTTCTTC.

The CDR3 reads CASSQGPTLLYGYTF. In nucleotides, the CDR3 is TGTGCCAGCAGCCAAGGTCCTACCCTCCTATATGGCTACACCTTC. V gene TRBV14 combines with J gene TRBJ1-2, with D hard to call. The V and J ends lost 1 base and 5 bases respectively, with 14 bases between them. Germline values: CDR1 SGHDN, CDR2 FVKESK. The CDR3 length is 15 residues.

The rearrangement uses TRBV13 and TRBJ2-7, with unresolved D. The germline V gene encodes CDR1 PRHDT and CDR2 FYEKMQ (reference sequence). This CDR3 region has 12 residues. The V end was cut by 0 bases, the J end by 7 bases, with 7 bases between. The CDR3 DNA is TGTGCCAGCAGCTTAGGCCCGAGGGAGCAGTACTTC. Translation gives CASSLGPREQYF.

This sequence joins TRBV5-4 and TRBJ2-7, with 8 positions matching TRBD1. Germline V gives CDR1 SGHNT, CDR2 YYREEE (reference sequence). This CDR3 is 14 amino acids long. The V and J ends lost 4 bases and 2 bases, in that order; junction bases with no gene match: 5. Here the CDR3 reads CASSRRQGTYEQYF. The CDR3 nucleotides are TGTGCCAGCAGCCGGAGACAGGGGACCTACGAGCAGTACTTC.

The chain couples TRBV25-1 to TRBJ1-2; D is possibly TRBD1 (6 bases). With 4 bases removed from V and 3 bases from J, the gap between germline ends came to 18 bases. Germline V lookup: CDR1 MGHDK, CDR2 SYGVNS. This CDR3 is 16 amino acids long. The CDR3 here is CASSGPTGSAYYGYTF. In DNA, the CDR3 is TGTGCCAGCAGTGGTCCCACAGGGTCTGCCTACTATGGCTACACCTTC.

The rearrangement joins TRBV6-1 to TRBJ1-1; 7 bases map to TRBD1. The CDR3 covers 13 residues. Germline trimming cut 3 bases from V and 7 bases from J; bases unmatched to any gene: 5. Germline V lookup: CDR1 MNHNS, CDR2 SASEGT. This CDR3 reads CASSERDSLEAFF. CDR3 DNA: TGTGCCAGCAGTGAGAGGGACAGCCTTGAAGCTTTCTTT.